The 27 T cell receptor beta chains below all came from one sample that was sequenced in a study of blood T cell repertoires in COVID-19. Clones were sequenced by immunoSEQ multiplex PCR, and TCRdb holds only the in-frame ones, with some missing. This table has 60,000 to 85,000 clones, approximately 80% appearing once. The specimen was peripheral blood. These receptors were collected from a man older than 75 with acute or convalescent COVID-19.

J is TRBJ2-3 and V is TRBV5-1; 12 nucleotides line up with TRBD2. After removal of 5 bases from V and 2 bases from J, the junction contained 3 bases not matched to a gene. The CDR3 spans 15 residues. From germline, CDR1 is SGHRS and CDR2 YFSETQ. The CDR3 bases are TGCGCCAGCAGACTAGCGGGAGGAATCACAGATACGCAGTATTTT. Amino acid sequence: CASRLAGGITDTQYF.

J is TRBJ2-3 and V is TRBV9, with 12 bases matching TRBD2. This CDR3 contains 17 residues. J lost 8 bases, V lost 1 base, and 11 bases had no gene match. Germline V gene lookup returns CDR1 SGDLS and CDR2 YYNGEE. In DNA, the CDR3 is TGTGCCAGCAGCGTATTGGCTAGCGGGGGGGGCATGGCTACGCAGTATTTT. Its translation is CASSVLASGGGMATQYF.

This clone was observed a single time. DNA for the CDR3: TGCAGTGCCAGTCAGGGGAGGGACTATAGGAGCAATCAGCCCCAGCATTTT. This codes for CSASQGRDYRSNQPQHF. This chain connects TRBV20-1 to TRBJ1-5; D may be TRBD1 (6 bases). Trimming shortened V by 6 bases and J by 1 base, and 22 bases separated the two germline ends. Germline V gives CDR1 DFQATT, CDR2 SNEGSKA (reference sequence). The CDR3 is 17 residues long.

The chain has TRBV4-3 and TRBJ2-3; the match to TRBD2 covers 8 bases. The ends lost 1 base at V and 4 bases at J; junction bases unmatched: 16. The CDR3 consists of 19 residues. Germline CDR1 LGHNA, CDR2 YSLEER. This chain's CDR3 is CASSQAYRAGGVVADTQYF. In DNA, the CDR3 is TGCGCCAGCAGCCAAGCGTATAGGGCGGGAGGAGTTGTAGCAGATACGCAGTATTTT.

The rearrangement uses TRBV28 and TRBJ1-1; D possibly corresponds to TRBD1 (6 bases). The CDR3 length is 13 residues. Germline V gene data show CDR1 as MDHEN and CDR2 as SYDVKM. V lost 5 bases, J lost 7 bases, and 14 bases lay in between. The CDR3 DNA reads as TGTGCCAGCAGTCCAGGGGTAAAAAATGAAGCTTTCTTT. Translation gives CASSPGVKNEAFF.

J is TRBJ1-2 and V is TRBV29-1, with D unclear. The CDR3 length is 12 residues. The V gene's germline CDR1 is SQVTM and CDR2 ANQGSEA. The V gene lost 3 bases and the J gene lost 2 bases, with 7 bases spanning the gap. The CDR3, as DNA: TGCAGCGTTGAGGAGAGGAACTATGGCTACACCTTC. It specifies CSVEERNYGYTF.

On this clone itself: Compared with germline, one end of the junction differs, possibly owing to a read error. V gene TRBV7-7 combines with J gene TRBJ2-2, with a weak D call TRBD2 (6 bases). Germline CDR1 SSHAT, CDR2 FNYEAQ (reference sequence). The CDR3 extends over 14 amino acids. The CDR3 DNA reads TGTGCTAGCAGCAAGACGGAGGGACTCGGGGAGCTGTTTTTT. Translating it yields CASSKTEGLGELFF.

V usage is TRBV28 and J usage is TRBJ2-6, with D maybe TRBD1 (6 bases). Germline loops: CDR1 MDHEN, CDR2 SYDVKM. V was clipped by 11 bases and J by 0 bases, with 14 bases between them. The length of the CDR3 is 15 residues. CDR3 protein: CACQGISSGANVLTF. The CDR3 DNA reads TGTGCCTGCCAGGGGATCAGCTCTGGGGCCAACGTCCTGACTTTC.

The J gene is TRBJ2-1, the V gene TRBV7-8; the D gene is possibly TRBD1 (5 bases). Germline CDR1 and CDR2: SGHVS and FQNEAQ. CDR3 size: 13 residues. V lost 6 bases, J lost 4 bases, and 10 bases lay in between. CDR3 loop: CASSPTGYNEQFF. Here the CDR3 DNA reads TGTGCCAGCAGTCCTACAGGATACAATGAGCAGTTCTTC.

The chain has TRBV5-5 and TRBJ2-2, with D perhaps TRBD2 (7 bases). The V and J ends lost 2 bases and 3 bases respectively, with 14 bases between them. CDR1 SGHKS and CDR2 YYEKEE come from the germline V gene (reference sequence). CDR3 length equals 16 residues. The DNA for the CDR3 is TGTGCCAGCAGCTTATTGGGGGGGCTGGACACCGGGGAGCTGTTTTTT. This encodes CASSLLGGLDTGELFF. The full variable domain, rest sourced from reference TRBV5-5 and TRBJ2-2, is DAGVTQSPTHLIKTRGQQVTLRCSPISGHKSVSWYQQVLGQGPQFIFQYYEKEERGRGNFPDRFSARQFPNYSSELNVNALLLGDSALYLCASSLLGGLDTGELFFGEGSRLTVL.

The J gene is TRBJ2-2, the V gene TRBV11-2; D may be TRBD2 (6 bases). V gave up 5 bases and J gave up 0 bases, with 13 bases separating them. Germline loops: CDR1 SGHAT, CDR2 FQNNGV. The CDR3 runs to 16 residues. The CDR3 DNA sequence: TGTGCCAGCAGCCACACCGGGAGAACGAACACCGGGGAGCTGTTTTTT. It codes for CASSHTGRTNTGELFF.

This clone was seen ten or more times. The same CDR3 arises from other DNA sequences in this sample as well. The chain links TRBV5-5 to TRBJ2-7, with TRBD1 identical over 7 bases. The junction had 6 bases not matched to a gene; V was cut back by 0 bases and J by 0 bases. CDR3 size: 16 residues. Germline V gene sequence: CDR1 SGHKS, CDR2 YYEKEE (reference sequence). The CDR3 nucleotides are TGTGCCAGCAGCTTGGGGGTCGGGACAGACTCCTACGAGCAGTACTTC. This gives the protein CASSLGVGTDSYEQYF.

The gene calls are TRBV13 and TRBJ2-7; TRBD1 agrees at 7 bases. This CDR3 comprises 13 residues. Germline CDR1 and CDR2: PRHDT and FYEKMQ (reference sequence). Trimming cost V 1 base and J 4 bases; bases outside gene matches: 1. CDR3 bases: TGTGCCAGCAGCTTAGAGACAGGGTACGAGCAGTACTTC. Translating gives CASSLETGYEQYF.

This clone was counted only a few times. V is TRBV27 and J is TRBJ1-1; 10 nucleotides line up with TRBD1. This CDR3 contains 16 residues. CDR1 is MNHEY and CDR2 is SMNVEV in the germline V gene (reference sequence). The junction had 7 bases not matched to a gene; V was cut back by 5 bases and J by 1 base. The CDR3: CASSGGQGWQNTEAFF. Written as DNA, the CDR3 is TGTGCCAGCAGTGGGGGACAGGGGTGGCAGAACACTGAAGCTTTCTTT.

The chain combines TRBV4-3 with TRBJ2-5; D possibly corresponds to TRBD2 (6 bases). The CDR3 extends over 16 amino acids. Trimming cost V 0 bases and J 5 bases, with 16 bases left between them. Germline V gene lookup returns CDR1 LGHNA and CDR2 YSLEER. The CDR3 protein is CASSQEMDGSGETQYF. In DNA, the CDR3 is TGCGCCAGCAGCCAAGAGATGGACGGGAGTGGGGAGACCCAGTACTTC.

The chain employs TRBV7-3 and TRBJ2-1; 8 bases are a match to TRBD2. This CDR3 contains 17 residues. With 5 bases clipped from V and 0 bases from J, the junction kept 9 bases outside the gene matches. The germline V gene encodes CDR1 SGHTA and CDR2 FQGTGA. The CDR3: CASSPQLAGISYNEQFF. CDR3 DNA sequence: TGTGCCAGCAGCCCACAATTAGCGGGGATCTCCTACAATGAGCAGTTCTTC.

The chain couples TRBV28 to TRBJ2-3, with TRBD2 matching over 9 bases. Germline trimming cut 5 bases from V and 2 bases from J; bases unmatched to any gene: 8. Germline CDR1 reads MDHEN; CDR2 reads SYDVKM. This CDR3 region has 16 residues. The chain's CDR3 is CASSPHLAGSTDTQYF. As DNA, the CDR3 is TGTGCCAGCAGTCCCCATCTAGCGGGATCCACAGATACGCAGTATTTT.

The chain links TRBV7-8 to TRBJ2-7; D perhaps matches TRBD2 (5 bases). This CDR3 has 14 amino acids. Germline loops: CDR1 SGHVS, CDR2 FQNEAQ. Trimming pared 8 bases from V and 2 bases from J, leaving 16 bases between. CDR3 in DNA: TGTGCCAGCGGGCTCGAGCGGAGCCCCTACGAGCAGTACTTC. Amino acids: CASGLERSPYEQYF.

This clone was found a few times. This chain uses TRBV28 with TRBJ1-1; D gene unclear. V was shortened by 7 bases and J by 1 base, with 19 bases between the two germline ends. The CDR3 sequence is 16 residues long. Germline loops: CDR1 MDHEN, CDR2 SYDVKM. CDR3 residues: CASTRAGVRRNTEAFF. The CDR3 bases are TGTGCCAGCACCCGGGCCGGGGTACGTCGGAACACTGAAGCTTTCTTT.

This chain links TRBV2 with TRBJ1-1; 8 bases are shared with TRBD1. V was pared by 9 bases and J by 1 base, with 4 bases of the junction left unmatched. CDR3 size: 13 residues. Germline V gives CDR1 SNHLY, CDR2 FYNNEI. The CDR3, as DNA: TGTGCCAGTCAGGGGGCAAGGAACACTGAAGCTTTCTTT. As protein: CASQGARNTEAFF.

This chain's CDR3 is CASSVQGDNEQFF. The CDR3 DNA is TGCGCCAGCAGCGTACAGGGAGACAATGAGCAGTTCTTC. V and J are TRBV5-1 and TRBJ2-1; a weak D match, TRBD1 (6 bases). Trimming took off 4 bases at V and 5 bases at J, with 10 bases between the two ends. CDR1 and CDR2 from the germline V gene are SGHRS and YFSETQ. The CDR3 sequence is 13 residues long.

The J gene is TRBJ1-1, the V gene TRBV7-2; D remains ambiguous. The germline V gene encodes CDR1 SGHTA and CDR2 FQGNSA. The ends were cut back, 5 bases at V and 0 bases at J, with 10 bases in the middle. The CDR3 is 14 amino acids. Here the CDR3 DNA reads TGTGCCAGCAGCCCACATCAATTGAACACTGAAGCTTTCTTT. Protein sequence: CASSPHQLNTEAFF.

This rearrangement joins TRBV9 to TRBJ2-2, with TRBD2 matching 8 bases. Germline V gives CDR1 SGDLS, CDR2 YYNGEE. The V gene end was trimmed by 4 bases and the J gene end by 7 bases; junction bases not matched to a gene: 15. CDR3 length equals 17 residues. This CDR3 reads CASSPRYWREAGGELFF. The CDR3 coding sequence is TGTGCCAGCAGCCCGAGGTATTGGCGGGAGGCAGGCGGGGAGCTGTTTTTT.

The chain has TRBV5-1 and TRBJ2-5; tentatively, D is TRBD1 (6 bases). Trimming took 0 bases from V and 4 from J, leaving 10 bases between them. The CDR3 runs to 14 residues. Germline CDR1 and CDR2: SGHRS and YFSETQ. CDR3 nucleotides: TGCGCCAGCAGCTTGGGAACAGGGTTAGAGACCCAGTACTTC. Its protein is CASSLGTGLETQYF.

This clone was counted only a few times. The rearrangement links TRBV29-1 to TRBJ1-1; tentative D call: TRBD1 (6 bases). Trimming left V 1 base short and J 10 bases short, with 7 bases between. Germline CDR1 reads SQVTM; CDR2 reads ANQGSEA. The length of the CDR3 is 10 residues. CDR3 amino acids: CSVEGQAAFF. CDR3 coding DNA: TGCAGCGTTGAAGGACAGGCAGCTTTCTTT.

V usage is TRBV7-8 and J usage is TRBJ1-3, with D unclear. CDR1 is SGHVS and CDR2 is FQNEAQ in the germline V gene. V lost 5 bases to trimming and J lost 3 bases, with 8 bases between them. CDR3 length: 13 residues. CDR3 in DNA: TGTGCCAGCAGCGGGCAGCATGGAAACACCATATATTTT. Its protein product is CASSGQHGNTIYF.

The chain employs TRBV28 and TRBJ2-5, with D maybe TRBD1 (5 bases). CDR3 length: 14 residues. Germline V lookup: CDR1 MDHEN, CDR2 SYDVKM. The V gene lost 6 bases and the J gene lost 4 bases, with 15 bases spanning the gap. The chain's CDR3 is CASRPRQLAETQYF. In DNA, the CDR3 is TGTGCCAGCAGACCGAGACAGTTGGCAGAGACCCAGTACTTC.